This passage covers 12 T cell receptor beta chains from one sample sequenced in a study of cytomegalovirus exposure and HLA in healthy donors. PCR employed 60 Vbeta and 13 Jbeta primers. This table comes from immunoSEQ multiplex PCR, and its TCRdb copy is limited to in-frame clones, with some not included. The sample yields about 160,000 clones, approximately 84% seen once. Sequencing was done on a sample of PBMCs. These receptors all come from a young man in good health and CMV-seropositive.

The CDR3 bases are TGTGCCAGCAGCCCCCAGGGAATAGGGGAAAAACTGTTTTTT. Translated: CASSPQGIGEKLFF. The chain is built from TRBV9 and TRBJ1-4; TRBD1 is a possible D gene (5 bases). This CDR3 comprises 14 residues. V dropped 4 bases and J dropped 8 bases, with 15 bases sitting between them. Per the germline V gene, CDR1 is SGDLS and CDR2 is YYNGEE.

The J gene is TRBJ2-7, the V gene TRBV7-9, with D possibly matching TRBD1 (5 bases). The CDR3 runs 14 residues. The germline CDR1 and CDR2 sequences are SEHNR and FQNEAQ (reference sequence). V gave up 1 base and J gave up 6 bases, with 13 bases separating them. CDR3 residues: CASSLGAGSREQYF. CDR3 DNA sequence: TGTGCCAGCAGCTTAGGAGCAGGGTCGCGCGAGCAGTACTTC.

This clone was found once. The V gene is TRBV5-4, the J gene TRBJ2-3; D might be TRBD2 (6 bases). With 3 bases removed from V and 2 bases from J, the gap between germline ends came to 13 bases. Germline lookup yields CDR1 SGHNT and CDR2 YYREEE (reference sequence). This CDR3 region has 15 residues. For the CDR3, the DNA is TGTGCCAGCAGCTCCGGGGGATTGAACACAGATACGCAGTATTTT. Protein sequence: CASSSGGLNTDTQYF.

The rearrangement uses TRBV7-2 and TRBJ1-1; D remains ambiguous. This CDR3 has 13 amino acids. The V end lost 2 bases, the J end lost 4 bases, and 8 bases lay between the germline ends. Looked up from germline, CDR1 is SGHTA and CDR2 is FQGNSA. This chain's CDR3 is CASSLWAVTEAFF. CDR3 DNA: TGTGCCAGCAGCTTATGGGCCGTCACTGAAGCTTTCTTT.

The genes are TRBV6-6 and TRBJ2-2; D perhaps matches TRBD1 (5 bases). The CDR3 contains 13 residues. V was clipped by 5 bases and J by 6 bases, with 10 bases between them. Germline loops: CDR1 MNHNY, CDR2 SVGAGI (reference sequence). CDR3 sequence reads: CASSIAGSGELFF. The CDR3 DNA is TGTGCCAGCAGTATCGCAGGGTCCGGGGAGCTGTTTTTT.

This clone appeared once. V gene TRBV7-6 combines with J gene TRBJ1-4; no clear D. This CDR3 spans 13 amino acids. Between the trimmed V and J ends, which lost 5 bases and 8 bases, there was a span of 12 bases. Germline V gene data show CDR1 as SGHVS and CDR2 as FNYEAQ. CDR3 coding DNA: TGTGCCAGCAGCCCGTCCGCTAGCGAAAAACTGTTTTTT. Amino acids: CASSPSASEKLFF. The variable domain in full, with the rest retrieved from reference TRBV7-6 and TRBJ1-4, is GAGVSQSPRYKVTKRGQDVALRCDPISGHVSLYWYRQALGQGPEFLTYFNYEAQQDKSGLPNDRFSAERPEGSISTLTIQRTEQRDSAMYRCASSPSASEKLFFGSGTQLSVL.

This chain uses TRBV9 with TRBJ2-3, with 11 bases lining up with TRBD2. Germline assignment: CDR1 SGDLS and CDR2 YYNGEE. This CDR3 region has 16 residues. V dropped 4 bases and J dropped 2; count of bases not matched to a gene: 6. CDR3 sequence: CASSSWTSGSTDTQYF. In nucleotides, the CDR3 is TGTGCCAGCAGCTCCTGGACTAGCGGGTCCACAGATACGCAGTATTTT.

V usage is TRBV5-4 and J usage is TRBJ1-6; possible D gene TRBD1, 5 bases. V lost 4 bases, J lost 6 bases, and 17 bases lay in between. The CDR3 is made up of 16 amino acids. Germline CDR1 SGHNT, CDR2 YYREEE (reference sequence). The CDR3 loop is CASSPGGRAGNSPLHF. The CDR3 DNA reads as TGTGCCAGCAGCCCAGGTGGCAGGGCAGGTAATTCACCCCTCCACTTT.

This clone has just one count. The rearrangement joins TRBV5-1 to TRBJ2-2, with TRBD1 matching 8 bases. Germline V gives CDR1 SGHRS, CDR2 YFSETQ. The V gene end was trimmed by 3 bases and the J gene end by 7 bases; junction bases not matched to a gene: 5. This CDR3 is 14 amino acids long. This CDR3 is CASSSTGEVGELFF. CDR3 DNA sequence: TGCGCCAGCAGCTCGACAGGGGAGGTCGGGGAGCTGTTTTTT.

CDR3 sequence: CASRLYREMNTEAFF. The CDR3 region has the DNA TGTGCCAGCCGACTATACAGGGAAATGAACACTGAAGCTTTCTTT. The J gene is TRBJ1-1, the V gene TRBV6-5, with D possibly TRBD1 on 6 matching bases. V lost 8 bases and J 0 bases, leaving 16 bases between the germline ends. This CDR3 has 15 residues. Germline loops: CDR1 MNHEY, CDR2 SVGAGI.

The J gene is TRBJ1-1, the V gene TRBV19, with 7 bases identical to TRBD1. The V gene's germline CDR1 is LNHDA and CDR2 SQIVND (reference sequence). The V segment lost 8 bases and the J segment 1 base; nucleotides outside the gene matches: 4. This CDR3 has 13 residues. CDR3 sequence (DNA): TGTGCCAGTTGGACAGGAGAGAACACTGAAGCTTTCTTT. This encodes CASWTGENTEAFF.

V is TRBV11-1 and J is TRBJ2-3; 9 nucleotides match TRBD2. This CDR3 comprises 15 residues. Per the germline V gene, CDR1 is SGHAT and CDR2 is FQDESV (reference sequence). V gave up 5 bases and J gave up 6 bases; unmatched junction bases: 9. DNA for the CDR3: TGTGCCAGCAGCGGCGCTAGCGGGGCATGGGATACGCAGTATTTT. Translating gives CASSGASGAWDTQYF.